The next 14 T cell receptor beta chains were all read from a single sample in a study of post-analysis software for immune sequencing data. Unique molecular identifiers tagged the TCR beta cDNA libraries. TCRdb re-derived calls from the PCR reads in MiXCR, one entry per CDR3 protein. The table has fewer than 850,000 distinct CDR3 sequences, under 60% seen once. For these receptors, no antigen is known. Study conclusions and caveats: About 5 TRBV segments (TRBV5-6, TRBV5-1 and TRBV20-1 among them) occurred more frequently in patients than in controls.

The sequenced material came from blood. The source of these receptors is a girl under 18 with multiple sclerosis.

This clonotype was counted once. This chain links TRBV20-1 with TRBJ1-1; D remains unclear. Per germline, CDR1 DFQATT and CDR2 SNEGSKA (reference sequence). Trimming cost V 3 bases and J 4 bases, with 9 bases left between them. This CDR3 has 12 amino acids. CDR3: CSARVDFTEAFF. Written as DNA, the CDR3 is TGCAGTGCTAGGGTGGACTTCACTGAAGCTTTCTTT.

This chain joins TRBV6-1 and TRBJ2-3; 11 bases agree with TRBD2. The CDR3 totals 21 residues. V gave up 2 bases and J gave up 4 bases; unmatched junction bases: 20. Germline-derived CDR1 and CDR2 are MNHNS and SASEGT. The CDR3 loop reads CASSELVGVTSGNGRADTQYF. The CDR3 DNA is TGTGCCAGCAGTGAATTAGTCGGTGTGACTAGCGGGAATGGAAGGGCAGATACGCAGTATTTT.

The chain carries TRBV28 and TRBJ2-3; D unresolved. Germline CDR1 MDHEN, CDR2 SYDVKM. V was trimmed by 1 base and J by 6 bases, leaving 23 bases between them. CDR3 length equals 18 residues. The CDR3 sequence is CASSLFSNQALLWDTQYF. In DNA, the CDR3 is TGTGCCAGCAGTTTATTTTCTAATCAGGCGTTACTATGGGATACGCAGTATTTT.

This clonotype has more than one count but fewer than ten. The V gene is TRBV6-6, the J gene TRBJ1-5; 7 bases agree with TRBD1. The germline V gene has CDR1 MNHNY and CDR2 SVGAGI (reference sequence). This CDR3 is 15 amino acids long. Trimming at V came to 7 bases and at J to 4 bases, leaving 10 bases not matched to a gene. CDR3 coding DNA: TGTGCCAGCACCCCTCCAGGGGGACTAAATCAGCCCCAGCATTTT. This codes for CASTPPGGLNQPQHF.

This chain connects TRBV20-1 to TRBJ2-1; either TRBD1 or TRBD2 may supply D (5 bases each). Trimming shortened V by 3 bases and J by 9 bases, and 18 bases separated the two germline ends. The CDR3 length is 14 residues. Germline CDR1 DFQATT, CDR2 SNEGSKA (reference sequence). The CDR3 region is CSASRTGKGSEQFF. The CDR3 nucleotides read TGCAGTGCTAGTAGGACGGGAAAGGGGAGTGAGCAGTTCTTC.

This chain connects TRBV20-1 to TRBJ2-1; 7 positions agree with TRBD1. CDR3 length: 13 amino acids. The germline V gene encodes CDR1 DFQATT and CDR2 SNEGSKA (reference sequence). V lost 5 bases and J lost 7; bases outside the gene matches: 8. In nucleotides, the CDR3 is TGCAGTGCTTATACCCGGGACAGAAATGAGCAGTTCTTC. It yields the protein CSAYTRDRNEQFF.

The chain uses TRBV29-1 and TRBJ1-1; D is undetermined. This CDR3 contains 13 residues. Trimming took off 4 bases at V and 0 bases at J, with 9 bases between the two ends. CDR1 is SQVTM and CDR2 is ANQGSEA in the germline V gene. The CDR3 DNA is TGCAGCGTTGGTGCAGCCTTGAACACTGAAGCTTTCTTT. Translating it yields CSVGAALNTEAFF.

The rearrangement uses TRBV29-1 and TRBJ2-3; 16 bases are a match to TRBD2. The V and J ends lost 4 bases and 0 bases, in that order; junction bases with no gene match: 7. The CDR3 sequence is 18 residues long. Germline V gene data show CDR1 as SQVTM and CDR2 as ANQGSEA. CDR3 sequence: CSVAGTSGRAGSTDTQYF. Written as DNA, the CDR3 is TGCAGCGTTGCCGGGACTAGCGGGAGGGCCGGTAGCACAGATACGCAGTATTTT.

V and J are TRBV20-1 and TRBJ1-2; 7 bases line up with TRBD1. Germline values: CDR1 DFQATT, CDR2 SNEGSKA (reference sequence). CDR3 length equals 14 residues. V lost 0 bases, J lost 3 bases, and 4 bases stayed unmatched. The CDR3, as DNA: TGCAGTGCTAGAGATTTCGACAGGGACTATGGCTACACCTTC. Its protein is CSARDFDRDYGYTF.

A note on this clonotype: Relative to the germline gene, one junction end is altered; a read error may explain this. The rearrangement uses TRBV5-6 and TRBJ2-1; TRBD2 matches 10 bases. This CDR3 is built from 14 residues. CDR1 is SGHDT, CDR2 YYEEEE, per germline. The CDR3 region is CVSSSSGSANEQFF. The CDR3 DNA reads as TGTGTCAGCAGCTCTAGCGGGAGCGCCAATGAGCAGTTCTTC. Full variable domain (outside the CDR3, taken from reference TRBV5-6 and TRBJ2-1): DAGVTQSPTHLIKTRGQQVTLRCSPKSGHDTVSWYQQALGQGPQFIFQYYEEEERQRGNFPDRFSGHQFPNYSSELNVNALLLGDSALYLCVSSSSGSANEQFFGPGTRLTVL.

This sequence joins TRBV21-1 and TRBJ2-4; TRBD1 is taken as the D call from the table, unchecked against the DNA. The end of the DNA aligns better with TRBJ2-7, so the J call may be wrong. TRBV21-1 is a pseudogene segment. The CDR3 covers 20 residues. The CDR3 DNA is TGTGCCAGCAGCAAACCGGGCCACAGGGGGGCGTACGGACCACGGTACGAGCAGTACTTC. This translates into CASSKPGHRGAYGPRYEQYF.

This clonotype occurred a few times. This rearrangement joins TRBV5-1 to TRBJ2-5, with a weak D call TRBD2 (5 bases). The CDR3 loop spans 13 amino acids. The V end lost 4 bases, the J end lost 3 bases, and 10 bases lay between the germline ends. Germline V gene lookup returns CDR1 SGHRS and CDR2 YFSETQ. The CDR3: CASSQDGKETQYF. The CDR3, as DNA: TGCGCCAGCAGCCAGGACGGGAAAGAGACCCAGTACTTC.

This clonotype was detected a few times. CDR3 residues: CSADRRQGTDTQYF. The CDR3 DNA follows: TGCAGCGCTGATCGACGACAGGGAACAGATACGCAGTATTTT. V gene TRBV29-1 combines with J gene TRBJ2-3; 7 bases match TRBD1. Unmatched junction bases numbered 10, after V lost 7 bases and J lost 3 bases. The V gene's germline CDR1 is SQVTM and CDR2 ANQGSEA. This CDR3 is built from 14 residues.

The V call is TRBV6-1, the J call TRBJ1-1, with D uncertain. Germline V lookup: CDR1 MNHNS, CDR2 SASEGT. This CDR3 comprises 17 residues. V dropped 5 bases and J dropped 5 bases, with 24 bases sitting between them. Written as DNA, the CDR3 is TGTGCCAGCAGTAGCCGTCGTCCAGGAGGGATTGGGACTGAAGCTTTCTTT. Protein sequence: CASSSRRPGGIGTEAFF.